Presented here are 31 T cell receptor beta chains from one specimen sequenced in a study of blood T cell repertoires in COVID-19. Measured with immunoSEQ multiplex PCR; TCRdb has only the in-frame clones, and not every one. The sample holds about 440,000 clones, about 92% seen once. The sequencing input was PBMCs or T cells enriched from blood (not recorded which). The receptors were sampled from a man aged 18 to 30 who had recovered from COVID-19.

The chain is built from TRBV9 and TRBJ2-7; 10 bases line up with TRBD2. V lost 0 bases to trimming and J lost 6 bases; unmatched junction nucleotides: 9. Germline V lookup: CDR1 SGDLS, CDR2 YYNGEE. The CDR3 loop spans 16 amino acids. CDR3 coding DNA: TGTGCCAGCAGCGTAGGGGTAGCGGGAGGAGTCGGCGAGCAGTACTTC. It specifies CASSVGVAGGVGEQYF.

For the CDR3, the DNA is TGTGCCAGCATCTGGGACAGCTCCTCTGGCTATGGCTACACCTTC. It codes for CASIWDSSSGYGYTF. The chain links TRBV6-5 to TRBJ1-2, with 7 bases aligning to TRBD1. The germline gives CDR1 MNHEY, CDR2 SVGAGI. The CDR3 consists of 15 residues. V dropped 7 bases and J dropped 4; count of bases not matched to a gene: 12.

V usage is TRBV27 and J usage is TRBJ1-5; maybe TRBD1 (6 bases). Germline V gene data show CDR1 as MNHEY and CDR2 as SMNVEV (reference sequence). The V gene lost 3 bases and the J gene lost 4 bases, with 16 bases spanning the gap. The CDR3 loop spans 16 amino acids. CDR3 sequence: CASSFSSPRGNQPQHF. The CDR3 DNA sequence: TGTGCCAGCAGTTTTTCATCCCCCAGGGGTAATCAGCCCCAGCATTTT.

The rearrangement links TRBV13 to TRBJ1-1; D gene ambiguous. The V end lost 1 base, the J end lost 10 bases, and 13 bases lay between the germline ends. Germline loops: CDR1 PRHDT, CDR2 FYEKMQ (reference sequence). CDR3 size: 13 residues. The CDR3 region has the DNA TGTGCCAGCAGCTTAGATCCACTCCGGGGAGCTTTCTTT. Its protein is CASSLDPLRGAFF.

This chain joins TRBV18 and TRBJ2-5; D unclear. Per the germline V gene, CDR1 is KGHSH and CDR2 is LQKENI. CDR3 size: 14 residues. V shed 3 bases and J shed 4 bases, with 12 bases lying between them. The CDR3 DNA reads TGTGCCAGCTCACCTGTCCGCGAGCGAGAGACCCAGTACTTC. This sequence encodes CASSPVRERETQYF.

A word on this clone: The sample contains more than one DNA sequence encoding this CDR3. The chain combines TRBV9 with TRBJ1-1, with 9 positions matching TRBD1. CDR3 size: 14 residues. Trimming removed 3 bases from V and 5 bases from J; junction bases left unmatched: 5. Germline assignment: CDR1 SGDLS and CDR2 YYNGEE. DNA of the CDR3: TGTGCCAGCAGCGGGCCGACAGGGGGAACTGAAGCTTTCTTT. It specifies CASSGPTGGTEAFF.

The rearrangement uses TRBV3-1 (or the pseudogene TRBV3-2) and TRBJ2-5, with TRBD2 matching 8 bases. The germline V gene has CDR1 LGHDT and CDR2 YNNKEL (reference sequence). V lost 2 bases to trimming and J lost 5 bases; unmatched junction nucleotides: 10. CDR3 length equals 16 residues. CDR3 residues: CASSQRIAGPGETQYF. For the CDR3, the DNA is TGTGCCAGCAGCCAAAGGATAGCGGGACCGGGGGAGACCCAGTACTTC.

The V gene is TRBV9, the J gene TRBJ1-6; perhaps TRBD1 as D (5 bases). With 2 bases removed from V and 10 bases from J, the gap between germline ends came to 10 bases. Germline V gene data show CDR1 as SGDLS and CDR2 as YYNGEE. This CDR3 comprises 13 residues. CDR3 DNA: TGTGCCAGCAGCGTGGACAAGGCGTCACCCCTCCACTTT. Translation: CASSVDKASPLHF.

The V gene is TRBV11-3, the J gene TRBJ1-2, with D tentatively TRBD1 (6 bases). Trimming stripped 11 bases from V and 6 bases from J, with 13 bases between. CDR1 is SGHNT, CDR2 YENEEA, per germline. CDR3 length: 11 residues. The CDR3 loop is CAWGGWNGYTF. The CDR3 coding sequence is TGTGCCTGGGGGGGCTGGAATGGCTACACCTTC.

The genes are TRBV7-9 and TRBJ2-5; unclear D gene. The CDR3 is 14 residues long. Germline loops: CDR1 SEHNR, CDR2 FQNEAQ (reference sequence). Trimming removed 2 bases at V and 2 bases at J, with 9 bases between. CDR3 DNA sequence: TGTGCCAGCAGCTTATACGACATTCAAGAGACCCAGTACTTC. Protein: CASSLYDIQETQYF.

The rearrangement links TRBV5-6 to TRBJ2-1, with a possible D match to TRBD2 (5 bases). The V and J ends lost 2 bases and 6 bases respectively, with 9 bases between them. CDR3 size: 13 residues. Germline V gene sequence: CDR1 SGHDT, CDR2 YYEEEE. CDR3 residues: CASSLRLPNEQFF. The CDR3 bases are TGTGCCAGCAGCTTAAGACTACCCAATGAGCAGTTCTTC.

The rearrangement links TRBV10-3 to TRBJ1-6, with D maybe TRBD1 (5 bases). V was shortened by 10 bases and J by 6 bases, with 13 bases between the two germline ends. The CDR3 runs to 13 residues. CDR1 ENHRY and CDR2 SYGVKD come from the germline V gene. DNA for the CDR3: TGTGCCACCAAAGACAGAGGTAATTCACCCCTCCACTTT. It codes for CATKDRGNSPLHF.

The rearrangement links TRBV5-6 to TRBJ2-7, with 9 bases identical to TRBD1. This CDR3 has 15 residues. Germline trimming cut 3 bases from V and 1 base from J; bases unmatched to any gene: 5. CDR1 and CDR2 from the germline V gene are SGHDT and YYEEEE. CDR3 DNA sequence: TGTGCCAGCAGCTCACCCGGGACAGGGTCCTACGAGCAGTACTTC. It specifies CASSSPGTGSYEQYF.

The V call is TRBV6-6, the J call TRBJ1-6; 8 nucleotides align to TRBD1. Germline V gene lookup returns CDR1 MNHNY and CDR2 SVGAGI (reference sequence). The length of the CDR3 is 22 residues. After removal of 5 bases from V and 1 base from J, the junction contained 22 bases not matched to a gene. The CDR3 reads CASSPTGAFIIYLGSYNSPLHF. CDR3 coding DNA: TGTGCCAGCAGTCCGACAGGGGCCTTTATTATCTATCTGGGGTCCTATAATTCACCCCTCCACTTT.

This chain uses TRBV5-1 with TRBJ2-5; 7 bases agree with TRBD1. The CDR3 loop spans 13 amino acids. The ends lost 4 bases at V and 3 bases at J; junction bases unmatched: 3. CDR1 is SGHRS, CDR2 YFSETQ, per germline. CDR3 bases: TGCGCCAGCAGCATACAGGGGAAAGAGACCCAGTACTTC. As protein: CASSIQGKETQYF.

Only a few counts were recorded for this clone. V usage is TRBV27 and J usage is TRBJ2-5, with 7 bases identical to TRBD1. After removal of 7 bases from V and 3 bases from J, the junction contained 11 bases not matched to a gene. CDR3 size: 15 residues. The V gene's germline CDR1 is MNHEY and CDR2 SMNVEV (reference sequence). CDR3 loop: CASNRLGQSEETQYF. The DNA of the CDR3 is TGTGCCAGCAACCGGCTGGGACAGTCGGAAGAGACCCAGTACTTC.

The gene calls are TRBV3-1 (or the pseudogene TRBV3-2) and TRBJ1-2; D is undetermined. Germline V gene lookup returns CDR1 LGHDT and CDR2 YNNKEL (reference sequence). The germline V and J ends were trimmed by 0 bases and 4 bases, with 9 bases remaining between them. The CDR3 contains 14 residues. CDR3: CASSQEQPGYGYTF. DNA for the CDR3: TGTGCCAGCAGCCAAGAACAGCCAGGCTATGGCTACACCTTC.

The chain carries TRBV2 and TRBJ1-6; D remains ambiguous. Germline assignment: CDR1 SNHLY and CDR2 FYNNEI. V lost 7 bases and J lost 5, with 12 bases in between. The CDR3 sequence is 14 residues long. The CDR3 DNA follows: TGTGCCAGCACCGCGATTCAAGATAATTCACCCCTCCACTTT. Its protein product is CASTAIQDNSPLHF.

The chain joins TRBV18 to TRBJ2-3, with 7 bases fitting TRBD2. V trimming: 5 bases; J trimming: 2 bases; junction bases outside the gene matches: 7. This CDR3 has 15 residues. Germline-derived CDR1 and CDR2 are KGHSH and LQKENI. CDR3: CASSLLADDTDTQYF. The CDR3 DNA reads TGTGCCAGCTCATTGCTAGCGGACGACACAGATACGCAGTATTTT.

This sequence joins TRBV2 and TRBJ2-3; 10 bases agree with TRBD1. V lost 6 bases, J lost 3 bases, and 6 bases stayed unmatched. Germline CDR1 reads SNHLY; CDR2 reads FYNNEI. The CDR3 consists of 15 residues. This CDR3 reads CASSAWTGGTDTQYF. CDR3 sequence (DNA): TGTGCCAGCAGCGCCTGGACAGGGGGGACAGATACGCAGTATTTT. The full variable domain, its missing parts supplied by reference TRBV2 and TRBJ2-3, is EPEVTQTPSHQVTQMGQEVILRCVPISNHLYFYWYRQILGQKVEFLVSFYNNEISEKSEIFDDQFSVERPDGSNFTLKIRSTKLEDSAMYFCASSAWTGGTDTQYFGPGTRLTVL.

The chain uses TRBV27 and TRBJ1-1; 7 bases fit TRBD1. CDR1 is MNHEY and CDR2 is SMNVEV in the germline V gene (reference sequence). The CDR3 sequence is 12 residues long. Trimming at V came to 5 bases and at J to 11 bases, leaving 8 bases not matched to a gene. The CDR3 protein is CASSEGGSPAFF. DNA for the CDR3: TGTGCCAGCAGTGAAGGGGGCAGCCCGGCTTTCTTT.

The chain employs TRBV2 and TRBJ2-1, with a weak D call TRBD2 (5 bases). This CDR3 has 13 residues. Deletions cut 11 bases from V and 0 bases from J, with 11 bases between. Germline CDR1 is SNHLY and CDR2 is FYNNEI. CDR3 DNA sequence: TGTGCCTCGGAGGTCAACTCCTACAATGAGCAGTTCTTC. It yields the protein CASEVNSYNEQFF.

The chain uses TRBV3-1 (or the pseudogene TRBV3-2) and TRBJ1-5; TRBD1 is a possible D gene (6 bases). The CDR3 is made up of 14 amino acids. CDR1 is LGHDT and CDR2 is YNNKEL in the germline V gene (reference sequence). V was clipped by 1 base and J by 3 bases, with 7 bases between them. Here the CDR3 DNA reads TGTGCCAGCAGCCAAGTGGGGGCCAATCAGCCCCAGCATTTT. Amino acid sequence: CASSQVGANQPQHF.

This chain connects TRBV5-4 to TRBJ2-7, with D uncertain. V was shortened by 4 bases and J by 6 bases, with 11 bases between the two germline ends. CDR1 is SGHNT, CDR2 YYREEE, per germline (reference sequence). The CDR3 sequence is 12 residues long. CDR3 coding DNA: TGTGCCAGCAGCACAGATGGTAGCGAGCAGTACTTC. Amino acids: CASSTDGSEQYF. Using reference TRBV5-4 and TRBJ2-7 for the parts outside the CDR3, the full variable domain is ETGVTQSPTHLIKTRGQQVTLRCSSQSGHNTVSWYQQALGQGPQFIFQYYREEENGRGNFPPRFSGLQFPNYSSELNVNALELDDSALYLCASSTDGSEQYFGPGTRLTVT.

The chain uses TRBV11-3 and TRBJ1-1; D uncertain. This CDR3 has 11 residues. CDR1 and CDR2 (germline): SGHNT, YENEEA. V lost 4 bases, J lost 6 bases, and 6 bases lay in between. CDR3 sequence reads: CASSSQSEAFF. The CDR3 DNA sequence: TGTGCCAGCAGCTCCCAATCTGAAGCTTTCTTT. The entire variable domain, with the rest obtained from reference TRBV11-3 and TRBJ1-1, is as follows: EAGVVQSPRYKIIEKKQPVAFWCNPISGHNTLYWYLQNLGQGPELLIRYENEEAVDDSQLPKDRFSAERLKGVDSTLKIQPAELGDSAVYLCASSSQSEAFFGQGTRLTVV.

The chain joins TRBV6-1 to TRBJ2-3; perhaps TRBD2 as D (5 bases). From germline, CDR1 is MNHNS and CDR2 SASEGT. The V end lost 2 bases, the J end lost 1 base, and 16 bases lay between the germline ends. The length of the CDR3 is 17 residues. The CDR3 nucleotides are TGTGCCAGCAGTGAACGTCTGACGCGGGTCGGCACAGATACGCAGTATTTT. Protein product: CASSERLTRVGTDTQYF.

The chain is built from TRBV7-9 and TRBJ2-1, with TRBD2 identical over 7 bases. Looked up from germline, CDR1 is SEHNR and CDR2 is FQNEAQ (reference sequence). The CDR3 extends over 16 amino acids. The J segment lost 5 bases and the V segment lost 1 base, leaving 8 bases of the junction unmatched. CDR3 in DNA: TGTGCCAGCAGCTTAGGGAGCGGGAAAGCGCACAATGAGCAGTTCTTC. Protein sequence: CASSLGSGKAHNEQFF.

The chain's CDR3 is CASSLIPGTGTSYNVSPLHF. As DNA, the CDR3 is TGTGCCAGCAGTTTGATACCCGGGACAGGGACCTCCTATAATGTTTCACCCCTCCACTTT. V usage is TRBV27 and J usage is TRBJ1-6, with 9 bases that match TRBD1. Germline trimming cut 3 bases from V and 9 bases from J; bases unmatched to any gene: 21. The CDR3 extends over 20 amino acids. CDR1 is MNHEY, CDR2 SMNVEV, per germline (reference sequence).

This sequence joins TRBV7-2 and TRBJ1-2; possible D gene TRBD1, 5 bases. The ends were cut back, 2 bases at V and 6 bases at J, with 19 bases in the middle. Germline V gene sequence: CDR1 SGHTA, CDR2 FQGNSA. The CDR3 length is 16 residues. The CDR3 sequence: CASSLSAGKRKDGYTF. The CDR3 nucleotides are TGTGCCAGCAGCTTAAGTGCAGGGAAGCGAAAGGATGGCTACACCTTC.

The chain links TRBV25-1 to TRBJ2-3, with 8 bases matching TRBD2. Germline CDR1 is MGHDK and CDR2 is SYGVNS. The CDR3 runs 16 residues. J gave up 4 bases and V 0 bases, and 6 bases lay outside the gene matches. The CDR3, as DNA: TGTGCCAGCAGTGAATATGTAAGCGGGAGATCAGATACGCAGTATTTT. Translated, it gives CASSEYVSGRSDTQYF.

In its sample, this clone was seen once. The CDR3 DNA follows: TGTGCCAGTAGTTTAACTCCGGGACAGGGGAACACTGAAGCTTTCTTT. Translating gives CASSLTPGQGNTEAFF. V is TRBV19 and J is TRBJ1-1; 9 bases align to TRBD1. V lost 5 bases and J lost 1; bases outside the gene matches: 8. Germline-derived CDR1 and CDR2 are LNHDA and SQIVND (reference sequence). There are 16 residues in the CDR3.